This paragraph reports one T cell receptor (beta chain). Its antigen is as yet unknown. The germline gene is not matched at one end of the junction; a read error may be the cause. The length of the CDR3 is 15 residues. Per germline, CDR1 KGHSH and CDR2 LQKENI. A universal primer site and UMIs were added as TCR cDNA was made by 5'RACE template switching. TCRdb fed the 5' RACE reads into MiXCR, producing one record per CDR3 protein. The profile shows a few hundred thousand distinct CDR3 sequences, about a sixth of them singletons. The data stem from a study of T cells after yellow fever vaccination. Study observations and caveats: Abundant contaminating clonotypes from the bulk population could appear in FACS-sorted repertoires. A weaker but faster secondary response was observed, peaking on day 5 versus 15. Post-booster repertoires again held most primary-vaccination clones (roughly 95% CD4, 88% CD8).

This specimen was PBMCs, taken about 5 days after the first yellow fever vaccination. The chain uses TRBV18 and TRBJ2-5; D is undetermined. The sequence came from a man aged 18 to 30 who received the YFV17D yellow fever vaccine. In DNA form, the CDR3 reads TGTGCCAGCTCACCATTCGATGGGATTCAGGAGACCCAGCACTTC. It encodes CASSPFDGIQETQHF.